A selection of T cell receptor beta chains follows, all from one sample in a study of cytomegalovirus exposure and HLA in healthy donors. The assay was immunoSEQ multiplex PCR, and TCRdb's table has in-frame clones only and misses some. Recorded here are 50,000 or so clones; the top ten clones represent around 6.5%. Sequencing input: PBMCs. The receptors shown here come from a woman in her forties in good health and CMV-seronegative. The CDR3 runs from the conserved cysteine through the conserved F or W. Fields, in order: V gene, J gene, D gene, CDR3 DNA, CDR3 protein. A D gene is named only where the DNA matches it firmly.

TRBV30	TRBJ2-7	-	TGTGCCTGGAGTAGGCTTAGCGCCTACGAGCAGTACTTC	CAWSRLSAYEQYF
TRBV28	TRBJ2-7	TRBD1	TGTGCCAGCACCGAGAGTTCCGGGACAGGGGTCTACGAGCAGTACTTC	CASTESSGTGVYEQYF
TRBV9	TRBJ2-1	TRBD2	TGTGCCAGCAGCCCCCCGGAGACTAGCGACAATGAGCAGTTCTTC	CASSPPETSDNEQFF
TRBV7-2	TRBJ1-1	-	TGTGCCAGCAGCTCGGAAAGGGGGAACACTGAAGCTTTCTTT	CASSSERGNTEAFF
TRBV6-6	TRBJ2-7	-	TGTGCCAGCAGAAACCCGGGGAATAGCCAAAACCACGAGCAGTACTTC	CASRNPGNSQNHEQYF
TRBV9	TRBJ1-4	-	TGTGCCAGCAGCCCGCGGGGTGCAACTAATGAAAAACTGTTTTTT	CASSPRGATNEKLFF
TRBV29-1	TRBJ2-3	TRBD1	TGCAGCGTTGTAGGGGGCGCCGGGACAGATACGCAGTATTTT	CSVVGGAGTDTQYF
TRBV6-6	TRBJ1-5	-	-	CASSSSDRNQPQHF
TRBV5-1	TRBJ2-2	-	TGCGCCAGCAGCTTGGGGGCCACGGCCGGGGAGCTGTTTTTT	CASSLGATAGELFF
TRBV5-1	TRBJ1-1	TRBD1	TGCGCCAGCAGCTCCGGACAGGCGAACACTGAAGCTTTCTTT	CASSSGQANTEAFF
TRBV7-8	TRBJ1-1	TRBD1	TGTGCCAGCAGCTTAGCCCGGGACAGGGAGGACACTGAAGCTTTCTTT	CASSLARDREDTEAFF
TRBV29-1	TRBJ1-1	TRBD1	TGCAGCGTCGCGGGACAGGCATCGGTCACTGAAGCTTTCTTT	CSVAGQASVTEAFF
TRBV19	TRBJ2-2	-	TGTGCCAGTAGTAGTCCGGGAGAAGTAACCGGGGAGCTGTTTTTT	CASSSPGEVTGELFF
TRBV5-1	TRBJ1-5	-	TGCGCCAGCAGCTTGGGTGGGGAGGGGCAGCCCCAGCATTTT	CASSLGGEGQPQHF